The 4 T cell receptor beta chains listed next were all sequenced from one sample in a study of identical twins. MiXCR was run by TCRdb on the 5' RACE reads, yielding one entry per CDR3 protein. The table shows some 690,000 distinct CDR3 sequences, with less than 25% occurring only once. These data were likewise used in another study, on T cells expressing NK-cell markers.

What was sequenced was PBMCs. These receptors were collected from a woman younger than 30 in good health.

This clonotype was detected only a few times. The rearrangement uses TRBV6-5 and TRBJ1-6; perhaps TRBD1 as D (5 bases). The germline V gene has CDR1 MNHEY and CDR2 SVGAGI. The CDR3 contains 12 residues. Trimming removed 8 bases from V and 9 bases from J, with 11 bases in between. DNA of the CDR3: TGTGCCAGCCGGCAGGGCGGTTCACCCCTCCACTTT. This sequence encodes CASRQGGSPLHF.

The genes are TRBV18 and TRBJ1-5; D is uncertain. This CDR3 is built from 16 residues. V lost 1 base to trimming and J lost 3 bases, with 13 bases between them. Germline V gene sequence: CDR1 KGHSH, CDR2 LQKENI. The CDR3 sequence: CASSPRGLSDNQPQHF. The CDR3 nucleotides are TGTGCCAGCTCACCACGTGGGCTTTCGGACAATCAGCCCCAGCATTTT.

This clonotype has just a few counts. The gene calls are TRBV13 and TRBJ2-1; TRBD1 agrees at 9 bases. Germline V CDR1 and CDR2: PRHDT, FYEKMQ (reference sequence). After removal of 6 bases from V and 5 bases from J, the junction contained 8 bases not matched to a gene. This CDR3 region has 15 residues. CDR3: CASRAGTGLDNEQFF. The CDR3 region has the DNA TGTGCCAGCAGGGCCGGGACAGGGCTAGACAATGAGCAGTTCTTC.

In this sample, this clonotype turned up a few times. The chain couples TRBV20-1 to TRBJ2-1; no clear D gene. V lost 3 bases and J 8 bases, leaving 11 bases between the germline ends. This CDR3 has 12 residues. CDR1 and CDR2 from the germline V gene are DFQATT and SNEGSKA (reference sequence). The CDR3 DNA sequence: TGCAGTGCTAGTAGGTCCAGCGATGAGCAGTTCTTC. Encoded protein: CSASRSSDEQFF.